This T cell receptor beta chain was observed in a study of cytomegalovirus exposure and HLA in healthy donors. Broader study findings: A later analysis linked 15,000 to 20,000 TCR beta sequences to HLA alleles at 0.05 false discovery rate. TCR sequences were mostly rare, though some public TCRs occurred in many donors. In a later analysis, TCR beta V- and J-gene trimming was associated with a missense DCLRE1C variant. Confirmation was obtained in vitro that a few CMV-associated chains are specific for CMV antigens.

Germline assignment: CDR1 MNHEY and CDR2 SMNVEV (reference sequence). The CDR3 is 15 amino acids. V gave up 5 bases and J gave up 5 bases; unmatched junction bases: 6. Worth noting for this clone: The antigen remains unidentified.

Vbeta (60) and Jbeta (13) primers were used in the PCR. Only in-frame clones appear in the TCRdb table, and some are missing; sequencing was by immunoSEQ multiplex PCR. The data show roughly 120,000 clones, about 86% seen once. The TCR sequence derives from a woman aged 30 to 39 in good health and CMV-seronegative. Sequenced sample: PBMCs. This sequence joins TRBV27 and TRBJ2-5; 12 nucleotides match TRBD1. The DNA for the CDR3 is TGTGCCAGCAGTAACCGGGACAGGGGGCTGGAGACCCAGTACTTC. Its protein product is CASSNRDRGLETQYF.